The rows below give T cell receptor beta chains drawn from one sample of a study of CD8 T cells in Susac syndrome. TCRdb itself ran the immunoSEQ multiplex PCR reads through MiXCR, one entry per CDR3 protein. The sample contains some 180,000 distinct CDR3 sequences, over 90% of which appear only once. Sequenced: CD4+ T cells from PBMCs. All receptors derive from a human donor with Susac syndrome. Each CDR3 is given with its conserved first and last residue. The D gene is left open where the match is weak.

d_call | j_call | v_call | cdr3_nt | cdr3_aa
- | TRBJ2-3 | TRBV6-6 | TGTGCCATCGGAAGGGATCGGCTGGGCACAGATACGCAGTATTTT | CAIGRDRLGTDTQYF
- | TRBJ1-4 | TRBV9 | TGTGCCAGCAGCGTAGGAGGGGGGACTAATGAAAAACTGTTTTTT | CASSVGGGTNEKLFF
TRBD1 | TRBJ2-7 | TRBV4-2 | TGTGCCAGCAGCCAAGCGTCGGACAGGGACTACGAGCAGTACTTC | CASSQASDRDYEQYF
TRBD1 | TRBJ1-5 | TRBV12-3/TRBV12-4 | TGTGCCAGCAGTGTACCGGGACAGGTTAGCAATCAGCCCCAGCATTTT | CASSVPGQVSNQPQHF
- | TRBJ2-1 | TRBV7-2 | TGTGCCAGCAGTTTTAGGACCCGGAATGAGCAGTTCTTC | CASSFRTRNEQFF
TRBD2 | TRBJ2-7 | TRBV2 | TGTGCCAGCAGTTCCCTGCGGGGGGCCGAGCAGTACTTC | CASSSLRGAEQYF
TRBD2 | TRBJ2-7 | TRBV29-1 | TGCAGCGTGAGGGACCTCGGGGGGGACGAGCAGTACTTC | CSVRDLGGDEQYF
- | TRBJ2-5 | TRBV6-6 | TGTGCCAGCAGTTACGAGCTAACGGAGACCCAGTACTTC | CASSYELTETQYF
- | TRBJ1-5 | TRBV19 | TGTGCCAGTAGTATAACCAATCAGCCCCAGCATTTT | CASSITNQPQHF
- | TRBJ1-2 | TRBV5-1 | TGCGCCAGCAGCTTCGGGAGCTATGGCTACACCTTC | CASSFGSYGYTF
- | TRBJ2-7 | TRBV20-1 | TGCAGTGCCACCCCAGGATCTTCCGACTACGAGCAGTACTTC | CSATPGSSDYEQYF
- | TRBJ2-1 | TRBV12-3/TRBV12-4 | TGTGCCAGCAGTTCGACCTCCTACAATGAGCAGTTCTTC | CASSSTSYNEQFF
- | TRBJ2-5 | TRBV29-1 | TGCAGCGGGGCAGAGGATGGCGGGACTGCAGAGACCCAGTACTTC | CSGAEDGGTAETQYF
- | TRBJ1-1 | TRBV7-6 | TGTGCCAGCAGCTTAACTACAGGGCGGAACACTGAAGCTTTCTTT | CASSLTTGRNTEAFF
TRBD1 | TRBJ1-1 | TRBV9 | TGTGCCAGCAGCGTAGATGGCGGGACAGGGACTACTGAAGCTTTCTTT | CASSVDGGTGTTEAFF
TRBD2 | TRBJ2-5 | TRBV7-2 | TGTGCCAGCAGCCAACCCGGGGGTAGCGGGAGAAGGGTCCAAGAGACCCAGTACTTC | CASSQPGGSGRRVQETQYF
TRBD1 | TRBJ2-7 | TRBV4-2 | TGTGCCAGCAGCCTCCGACAGGGAACGAGCGAGCAGTACTTC | CASSLRQGTSEQYF
- | TRBJ2-1 | TRBV5-1 | TGCGCCAGCAGCTTGGTAACGGGGCCCTACACGTTCTTC | CASSLVTGPYTFF